The 11 T cell receptor beta chains below all came from one sample that was sequenced in a study of T-cell memory formation after mild COVID-19. TCRdb re-called the 5' RACE reads with MiXCR, one entry per CDR3 protein. Here the sample spans about 100,000 distinct CDR3 sequences, around 14% being singletons. Source material: PBMCs or a T cell subset sorted from them (not recorded which). Every receptor here comes from a man aged 18 to 29 who had mild COVID-19 (a few samples of this study predate the infection). Cell type and time point are not known.

The rearrangement links TRBV13 to TRBJ2-2; weak D call: TRBD1 (5 bases). Trimming shortened V by 6 bases and J by 3 bases, and 14 bases separated the two germline ends. This CDR3 spans 15 amino acids. The germline V gene encodes CDR1 PRHDT and CDR2 FYEKMQ (reference sequence). CDR3 protein: CASSSQGYHTGELFF. DNA for the CDR3: TGTGCCAGCAGTTCTCAGGGTTATCACACCGGGGAGCTGTTTTTT.

This clonotype showed up just a few times. The chain combines TRBV10-2 with TRBJ2-3; 8 nucleotides agree with TRBD2. Germline CDR1 WSHSY, CDR2 SAAADI. This CDR3 region has 16 residues. The V segment lost 4 bases and the J segment 0 bases; nucleotides outside the gene matches: 6. CDR3 protein: CASSGPLADSTDTQYF. The CDR3 DNA reads TGCGCCAGCAGTGGACCACTAGCGGACAGCACAGATACGCAGTATTTT.

This clonotype appeared a few times. The V call is TRBV29-1, the J call TRBJ1-2; tentative D call: TRBD1 (5 bases). V was cut by 3 bases and J by 0 bases, with 11 bases left in between. CDR1 and CDR2 (germline): SQVTM, ANQGSEA. The CDR3 sequence is 14 residues long. CDR3 DNA sequence: TGCAGCGTTGATTCAATAGGGGCTAACTATGGCTACACCTTC. Its translation is CSVDSIGANYGYTF.

In its sample, this clonotype was seen a few times. V gene TRBV5-4 combines with J gene TRBJ2-7, with 9 bases matching TRBD1. Germline CDR1 is SGHNT and CDR2 is YYREEE (reference sequence). The CDR3 is 14 amino acids. Trimming took 6 bases from V and 4 from J; bases not matched to a gene: 8. In DNA, the CDR3 is TGTGCCAGCACCATTACAGGGGGCGAATACGAGCAGTACTTC. Its translation is CASTITGGEYEQYF.

This clonotype was observed a handful of times. The rearrangement joins TRBV10-3 to TRBJ2-7, with a weak D call TRBD2 (5 bases). V dropped 10 bases and J dropped 3 bases, with 16 bases sitting between them. The length of the CDR3 is 13 residues. Germline V gene data show CDR1 as ENHRY and CDR2 as SYGVKD. Here the CDR3 DNA reads TGTGCCAACCGGGATGCAACGGACTACGAGCAGTACTTC. This sequence encodes CANRDATDYEQYF.

This clonotype has a count of ten or more. This chain links TRBV4-1 with TRBJ2-1; D tentatively fits TRBD1 or TRBD2 (6 bases each). Looked up from germline, CDR1 is MGHRA and CDR2 is YSYEKL. The CDR3 is 16 amino acids. V was shortened by 1 base and J by 5 bases, with 15 bases between the two germline ends. The CDR3 DNA sequence: TGCGCCAGCAGCCAAGGGGAAAGGGGGGTGAACAATGAGCAGTTCTTC. Translation gives CASSQGERGVNNEQFF.

The table lists this clonotype with a few counts. The chain couples TRBV5-1 to TRBJ1-5; 9 bases line up with TRBD1. Trimming took 5 bases from V and 5 from J; bases not matched to a gene: 8. Germline CDR1 SGHRS, CDR2 YFSETQ. CDR3 length: 15 residues. The CDR3 here is CASSPDRGVHQPQHF. The CDR3, as DNA: TGCGCCAGCAGTCCGGACAGGGGCGTCCATCAGCCCCAGCATTTT.

The chain couples TRBV29-1 to TRBJ1-1, with TRBD1 matching over 7 bases. The V segment lost 4 bases and the J segment 2 bases; nucleotides outside the gene matches: 4. Germline loops: CDR1 SQVTM, CDR2 ANQGSEA. CDR3 length: 13 residues. The CDR3 loop reads CSVVGGVNTEAFF. The CDR3, as DNA: TGCAGCGTTGTAGGGGGCGTAAACACTGAAGCTTTCTTT.

This clonotype has more than one count but fewer than ten. The chain has TRBV7-9 and TRBJ2-1, with 9 nucleotides matching TRBD1. Germline assignment: CDR1 SEHNR and CDR2 FQNEAQ (reference sequence). This CDR3 has 14 amino acids. The junction had 6 bases not matched to a gene; V was cut back by 4 bases and J by 8 bases. CDR3 sequence reads: CASSYGTGIDEQFF. The DNA of the CDR3 is TGTGCCAGCAGCTACGGGACAGGGATCGATGAGCAGTTCTTC.

The table lists this clonotype with many counts. The chain is built from TRBV4-3 and TRBJ2-3, with D perhaps being TRBD1 or TRBD2 (6 bases each). The CDR3 has 17 residues. CDR1 and CDR2 from the germline V gene are LGHNA and YSLEER. V lost 2 bases, J lost 3 bases, and 18 bases lay in between. The DNA of the CDR3 is TGCGCCAGCAGCCAACCTATCGGGGGCGGTGGAACAGATACGCAGTATTTT. This sequence encodes CASSQPIGGGGTDTQYF.

This clonotype came up many times. V gene TRBV7-9 combines with J gene TRBJ1-1; TRBD1 is a possible D gene (5 bases). The germline V and J ends were trimmed by 5 bases and 1 base, with 14 bases remaining between them. The CDR3 extends over 15 amino acids. Germline lookup yields CDR1 SEHNR and CDR2 FQNEAQ (reference sequence). In DNA form, the CDR3 reads TGTGCCAGCAGCCCCGGCTGGGGCGAGAACACTGAAGCTTTCTTT. Amino acids: CASSPGWGENTEAFF.